This TCR beta chain was identified during a study of blood T cell repertoires in COVID-19. Study-level background: The cDNA or gDNA used as material had been derived from T cells, B-cell-depleted T cells, or PBMCs.

The trim removed 2 bases at V and 9 bases at J, leaving 9 bases unmatched. The CDR3 spans 14 residues. Germline CDR1 reads SGHVS; CDR2 reads FQNEAQ. TCRdb keeps only in-frame clones here, not all; method: immunoSEQ multiplex PCR. The repertoire consists of just under 75,000 clones, with approximately 80% occurring once and the leading ten covering roughly 2.5%. Material: peripheral blood. This rearrangement joins TRBV7-8 to TRBJ1-1; 7 bases fit TRBD1. The TCR comes from an elderly man with active or convalescent COVID-19. The CDR3: CASSLISRQGKAFF. The CDR3 DNA is TGTGCCAGCAGCTTAATATCCCGACAGGGTAAAGCTTTCTTT.